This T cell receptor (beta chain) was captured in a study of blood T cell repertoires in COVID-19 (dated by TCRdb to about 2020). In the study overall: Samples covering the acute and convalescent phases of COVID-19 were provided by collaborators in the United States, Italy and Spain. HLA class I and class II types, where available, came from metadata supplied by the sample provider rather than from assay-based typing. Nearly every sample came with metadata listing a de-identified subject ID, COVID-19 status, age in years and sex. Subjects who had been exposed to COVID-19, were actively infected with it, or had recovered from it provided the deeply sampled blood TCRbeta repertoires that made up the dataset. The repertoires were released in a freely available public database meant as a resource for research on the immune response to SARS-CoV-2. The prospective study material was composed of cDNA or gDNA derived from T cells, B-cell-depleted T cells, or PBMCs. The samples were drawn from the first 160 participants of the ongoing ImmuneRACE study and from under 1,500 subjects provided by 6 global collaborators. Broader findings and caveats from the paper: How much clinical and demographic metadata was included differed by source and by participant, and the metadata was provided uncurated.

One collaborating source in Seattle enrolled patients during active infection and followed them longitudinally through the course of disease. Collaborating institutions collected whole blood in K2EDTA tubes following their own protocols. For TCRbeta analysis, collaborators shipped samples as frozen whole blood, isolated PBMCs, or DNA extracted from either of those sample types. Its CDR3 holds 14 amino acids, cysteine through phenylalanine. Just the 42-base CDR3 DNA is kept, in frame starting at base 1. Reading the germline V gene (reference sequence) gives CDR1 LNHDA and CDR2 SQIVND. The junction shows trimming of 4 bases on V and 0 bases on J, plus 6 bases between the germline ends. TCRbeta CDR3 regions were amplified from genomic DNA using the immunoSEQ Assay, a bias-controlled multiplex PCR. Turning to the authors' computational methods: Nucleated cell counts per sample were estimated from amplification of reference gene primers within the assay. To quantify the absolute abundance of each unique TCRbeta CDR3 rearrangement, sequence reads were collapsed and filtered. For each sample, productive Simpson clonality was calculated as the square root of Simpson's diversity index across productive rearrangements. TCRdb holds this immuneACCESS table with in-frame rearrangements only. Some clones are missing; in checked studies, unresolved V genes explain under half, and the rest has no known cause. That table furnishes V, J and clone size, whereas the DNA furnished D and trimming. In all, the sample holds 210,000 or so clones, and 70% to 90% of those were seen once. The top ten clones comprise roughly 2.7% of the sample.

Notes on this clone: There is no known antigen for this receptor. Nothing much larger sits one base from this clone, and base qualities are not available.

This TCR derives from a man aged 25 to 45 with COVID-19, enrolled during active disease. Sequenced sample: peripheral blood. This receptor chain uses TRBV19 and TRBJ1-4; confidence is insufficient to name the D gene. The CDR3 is CASSNPATNEKLFF. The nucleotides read TGTGCCAGTAGTAACCCGGCAACTAATGAAAAACTGTTTTTT.